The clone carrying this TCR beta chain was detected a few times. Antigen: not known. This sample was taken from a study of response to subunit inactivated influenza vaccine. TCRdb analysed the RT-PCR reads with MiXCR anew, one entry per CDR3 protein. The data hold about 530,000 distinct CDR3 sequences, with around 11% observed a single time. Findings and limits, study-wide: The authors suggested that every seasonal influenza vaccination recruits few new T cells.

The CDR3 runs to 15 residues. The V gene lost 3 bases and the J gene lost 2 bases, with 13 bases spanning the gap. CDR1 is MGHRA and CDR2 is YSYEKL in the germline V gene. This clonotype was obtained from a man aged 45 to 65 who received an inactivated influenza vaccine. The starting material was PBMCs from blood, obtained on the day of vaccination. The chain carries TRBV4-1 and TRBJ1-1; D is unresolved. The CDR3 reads CASSHPGEGNTEAFF. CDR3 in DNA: TGCGCCAGCAGCCACCCCGGGGAGGGCAACACTGAAGCTTTCTTT.